A selection of T cell receptor beta chains follows, all from one sample in a study of T cell responses to AZD1222 COVID-19 vaccine. Method: immunoSEQ multiplex PCR; TCRdb's copy keeps in-frame clones and lacks some. The table lists some 150,000 clones, more than 70% of them singletons, with roughly 2.1% in the top ten. This sample comprised peripheral blood, obtained on day 0 of AZD1222 vaccination. These receptors originate from an adult in good health. CDR3s leave out the opening cysteine and the closing phenylalanine or tryptophan. The order of the fields is J gene, V gene, CDR3 protein.

>TRBJ1-1|TRBV7-8
ASSKGNMNTEAF
>TRBJ2-3|TRBV9
ASSALSDTQY
>TRBJ1-2|TRBV21-1
ASSKGGMRTNYGYT
>TRBJ1-1|TRBV30
AHGGSGGASEAF
>TRBJ2-3|TRBV11-3
ASSLGTGTTTDTQY
>TRBJ2-5|TRBV6-2/TRBV6-3
ASSPMAIAGVSGQETQY
>TRBJ2-5|TRBV5-5
ASSPAPAPETQY
>TRBJ2-2|TRBV2
ASSRDRTNTGELF
>TRBJ2-2|TRBV3-1/TRBV3-2
ASSHLFRQGTDTGELF
>TRBJ1-4|TRBV5-1
ASSPTVSNEKLF
>TRBJ2-7|TRBV7-9
ASSPLSGRNYEQY
>TRBJ2-2|TRBV7-3
ASSPGFTGELF
>TRBJ1-2|TRBV3-1/TRBV3-2
ASSQDRRQGYYGYT
>TRBJ2-1|TRBV9
ASSATGGTPYNEQF
>TRBJ1-1|TRBV9
ASSVGAGGGGTEAF
>TRBJ1-1|TRBV30
AWSTVSTEAF
>TRBJ1-1|TRBV6-2/TRBV6-3
ASSYRRGLTEAF
>TRBJ2-2|TRBV6-5
ASTLGGRAGELF
>TRBJ2-1|TRBV7-2
ASKGTSGSVNEQF
>TRBJ2-7|TRBV6-2/TRBV6-3
ASSYGGNLREQY
>TRBJ1-1|TRBV28
ASRPGGENTEAF
>TRBJ2-7|TRBV19
ASSIRLAGTSYEQY
>TRBJ2-7|TRBV6-6
ASKARTANYEQY
>TRBJ2-5|TRBV12-3/TRBV12-4
ASSFRQTQY
>TRBJ1-5|TRBV6-5
ASLQVLAGPQH
>TRBJ2-1|TRBV6-5
ASSPSGSMGEQF
>TRBJ2-2|TRBV5-1
ASRAEAGTGELF
>TRBJ1-5|TRBV9
ASSVGSQNQPQH
>TRBJ2-5|TRBV19
ASSHAGVETQY
>TRBJ1-2|TRBV4-2
ASSQDRGSYGYT
>TRBJ1-2|TRBV5-4
ASSLGQGVGGYT
>TRBJ1-2|TRBV4-1
ASSQSPGLQNGYT
>TRBJ2-2|TRBV28
ASRPFSGRAAGELF
>TRBJ2-7|TRBV12-3/TRBV12-4
ASTLASGRSQY
>TRBJ2-1|TRBV19
ASSTSTSGHSYNEQF
>TRBJ1-1|TRBV6-6
ASSKGTGIPEAF
>TRBJ1-2|TRBV28
ASSPTGSRRGYT
>TRBJ2-3|TRBV4-2
ASSQGRTLDTQY
>TRBJ2-3|TRBV7-3
ASSPNRAGVVADTQY
>TRBJ1-3|TRBV11-3
ASSSGPGNTIY
>TRBJ1-5|TRBV7-2
ASSLRQGDQPQH
>TRBJ2-7|TRBV12-3/TRBV12-4
ASSLQGAGEQY
>TRBJ1-6|TRBV6-2/TRBV6-3
ASSYQPVGYSPLH
>TRBJ1-5|TRBV7-9
ASSPGAPNQPQH
>TRBJ1-4|TRBV19
ASRQGVSEKLF
>TRBJ2-1|TRBV5-6
ASSGDASGDYNEQF
>TRBJ1-4|TRBV6-5
ASSYYRGSEKLF
>TRBJ2-1|TRBV5-1
ASSLGLAVGNEQF
>TRBJ2-3|TRBV24-1
ATSSRDTQY
>TRBJ2-7|TRBV5-4
ASSSDPSYEQY
>TRBJ2-5|TRBV2
ASSISPVETQY
>TRBJ2-3|TRBV4-3
ASSQDSAGGPIDTQY
>TRBJ2-7|TRBV27
ASRAGQGGQY
>TRBJ1-5|TRBV7-2
ASSSWTGKSNQPQH
>TRBJ2-7|TRBV5-1
ASSVEGGYEQY
>TRBJ2-3|TRBV11-1
ASSLASRASTDTQY
>TRBJ2-1|TRBV6-2/TRBV6-3
ASSYGVVLTSSYNEQF
>TRBJ2-5|TRBV5-1
ASSLGSQARETQY
>TRBJ1-5|TRBV6-2/TRBV6-3
ASSYMPGTGERGQPQH